The 30 T cell receptor beta chains presented below share a single source sample, sequenced in a study of blood T cell repertoires in COVID-19 (dated by TCRdb to the early 2020s). The library was prepared using the immunoSEQ multiplex PCR assay. TCRdb carries this immuneACCESS record with in-frame sequences only. Its versions omit some clonotypes, under half of them owing to an unresolved V gene in the studies checked, with the rest unexplained. For this sample the table gives a few hundred thousand clones, of which roughly four fifths were detected only once. The ten largest clones represent 5.2% of the sample. What was sequenced was peripheral blood. The receptors stem from a woman in her sixties or seventies with COVID-19, enrolled during active disease.

J is TRBJ2-5 and V is TRBV5-1; 9 nucleotides align to TRBD2. CDR1 SGHRS and CDR2 YFSETQ come from the germline V gene. This CDR3 is built from 19 residues. V gave up 2 bases and J gave up 1 base; unmatched junction bases: 15. The CDR3, as DNA: TGCGCCAGCAGCTTCCCCTCCGCTAGCGGGACTACTCCCCAAGAGACCCAGTACTTC. Translated: CASSFPSASGTTPQETQYF. The full variable domain, rest sourced from reference TRBV5-1 and TRBJ2-5, is KAGVTQTPRYLIKTRGQQVTLSCSPISGHRSVSWYQQTPGQGLQFLFEYFSETQRNKGNFPGRFSGRQFSNSRSEMNVSTLELGDSALYLCASSFPSASGTTPQETQYFGPGTRLLVL.

This clone showed up just once. This chain joins TRBV28 and TRBJ2-2; no definite D call. Trimming removed 8 bases from V and 4 bases from J, with 5 bases in between. Germline-derived CDR1 and CDR2 are MDHEN and SYDVKM. This CDR3 spans 11 amino acids. CDR3 nucleotides: TGTGCCAGCGTCCGCACCGGGGAGCTGTTTTTT. It translates to CASVRTGELFF.

The genes are TRBV6-6 and TRBJ2-5; D unresolved. The CDR3 has 13 amino acids. Per the germline V gene, CDR1 is MNHNY and CDR2 is SVGAGI (reference sequence). Trimming took 6 bases from V and 1 from J, leaving 9 bases between them. CDR3 residues: CASRFASQETQYF. CDR3 DNA sequence: TGTGCCAGCAGATTTGCGTCCCAAGAGACCCAGTACTTC.

The chain combines TRBV29-1 with TRBJ2-5, with TRBD2 identical over 9 bases. The CDR3 consists of 14 residues. Germline V CDR1 and CDR2: SQVTM, ANQGSEA. J gave up 4 bases and V 5 bases, and 8 bases lay outside the gene matches. The CDR3 is CSVRLRLAVETQYF. The CDR3 nucleotides are TGCAGCGTTCGGTTAAGACTAGCGGTAGAGACCCAGTACTTC.

This clone has just one count. The chain combines TRBV28 with TRBJ1-2; possibly TRBD1 for D (6 bases). V was clipped by 5 bases and J by 7 bases, with 14 bases between them. This CDR3 has 13 amino acids. CDR1 and CDR2 (germline): MDHEN, SYDVKM. DNA for the CDR3: TGTGCCAGCAGTGGATACAGGGTTTCTGGCTACACCTTC. Encoded protein: CASSGYRVSGYTF.

The chain carries TRBV18 and TRBJ1-1; D gene unclear. Germline assignment: CDR1 KGHSH and CDR2 LQKENI. V lost 4 bases and J 7 bases, leaving 19 bases between the germline ends. The CDR3 has 15 amino acids. The CDR3 protein is CASSLTTDGVSEAFF. For the CDR3, the DNA is TGTGCCAGCTCACTAACGACGGACGGGGTGAGTGAAGCTTTCTTT.

This clone was seen a handful of times. The V gene is TRBV11-2, the J gene TRBJ2-1; 9 bases are shared with TRBD2. J was trimmed by 8 bases and V by 0 bases; bases with no gene match: 8. CDR3 size: 16 residues. The germline CDR1 and CDR2 sequences are SGHAT and FQNNGV. DNA for the CDR3: TGTGCCAGCAGCTTAGATCGAAATCTAGCGGGATATGAGCAGTTCTTC. Translating it yields CASSLDRNLAGYEQFF.

Only a few counts were recorded for this clone. The chain couples TRBV20-1 to TRBJ1-1, with D possibly being TRBD1 (5 bases). Germline lookup yields CDR1 DFQATT and CDR2 SNEGSKA (reference sequence). Trimming removed 3 bases from V and 0 bases from J, with 11 bases in between. This CDR3 has 14 residues. The CDR3 DNA is TGCAGTGCTAGTCAGACAGATTTGAACACTGAAGCTTTCTTT. Translating it yields CSASQTDLNTEAFF.

This clone was seen ten or more times. This chain uses TRBV7-3 with TRBJ2-1; TRBD2 aligns across 9 bases. CDR1 is SGHTA, CDR2 FQGTGA, per germline. CDR3 length equals 13 residues. Unmatched junction bases numbered 9, after V lost 2 bases and J lost 16 bases. In DNA, the CDR3 is TGTGCCAGCAGCTTATCGCGGGAGGGTGTTCTATTCTTC. It is translated as CASSLSREGVLFF.

The CDR3 region is CAINDLPGQGANEAFF. The CDR3, as DNA: TGTGCCATCAACGACCTACCTGGACAGGGGGCGAATGAAGCTTTCTTT. The rearrangement uses TRBV28 and TRBJ1-1; 11 bases agree with TRBD1. Germline CDR1 reads MDHEN; CDR2 reads SYDVKM. V lost 10 bases and J lost 7; bases outside the gene matches: 17. The CDR3 consists of 16 residues.

V gene TRBV4-1 combines with J gene TRBJ2-7; TRBD2 aligns across 9 bases. The CDR3 has 15 residues. Germline V gene data show CDR1 as MGHRA and CDR2 as YSYEKL. V was pared by 4 bases and J by 3 bases, with 7 bases of the junction left unmatched. CDR3 sequence (DNA): TGCGCCAGCAGCCCCGGCGGGGGGGGAAACTACGAGCAGTACTTC. This translates into CASSPGGGGNYEQYF.

The CDR3, as DNA: TGTGCCAGTCAGGGCTGGGTGGATGGCTACACCTTC. Protein sequence: CASQGWVDGYTF. The rearrangement joins TRBV19 to TRBJ1-2; a possible D gene is TRBD1 (5 bases). Germline lookup yields CDR1 LNHDA and CDR2 SQIVND (reference sequence). V lost 8 bases and J 6 bases, leaving 13 bases between the germline ends. The CDR3 totals 12 residues.

The chain recombines TRBV9 with TRBJ2-3, with no clear D. Germline CDR1 is SGDLS and CDR2 is YYNGEE. The CDR3 is 15 residues long. Trimming shortened V by 4 bases and J by 2 bases, and 14 bases separated the two germline ends. The CDR3 protein is CASSIQTTNTDTQYF. In DNA form, the CDR3 reads TGTGCCAGCAGCATACAGACCACAAACACAGATACGCAGTATTTT.

The chain combines TRBV7-2 with TRBJ2-1, with 9 bases matching TRBD2. After removal of 5 bases from V and 9 bases from J, the junction contained 11 bases not matched to a gene. The CDR3 sequence is 15 residues long. CDR1 is SGHTA, CDR2 FQGNSA, per germline. The CDR3 sequence is CASSRTGTSTFEQFF. The CDR3 bases are TGTGCCAGCAGCCGTACCGGGACTAGCACATTTGAGCAGTTCTTC. The complete variable domain, with remaining parts taken from reference TRBV7-2 and TRBJ2-1, reads GAGVSQSPSNKVTEKGKDVELRCDPISGHTALYWYRQSLGQGLEFLIYFQGNSAPDKSGLPSDRFSAERTGGSVSTLTIQRTQQEDSAVYLCASSRTGTSTFEQFFGPGTRLTVL.

The chain joins TRBV12-3 or TRBV12-4 to TRBJ2-1, with D perhaps matching TRBD1 (5 bases). The V and J ends lost 6 bases and 12 bases respectively, with 15 bases between them. The CDR3 covers 12 residues. CDR3 sequence reads: CASSSQGLGQFF. The CDR3 nucleotides are TGTGCCAGCAGCTCCCAGGGCCTCGGGCAGTTCTTC.

The CDR3 DNA sequence: TGCGCCAGCAGCCCTACCGGAGGGAGTGAAAAACTGTTTTTT. It codes for CASSPTGGSEKLFF. The chain uses TRBV5-1 and TRBJ1-4, with unresolved D. The CDR3 length is 14 residues. V was shortened by 4 bases and J by 7 bases, with 14 bases between the two germline ends. Germline CDR1 and CDR2: SGHRS and YFSETQ.

This clone occurred a few times. The chain carries TRBV6-5 and TRBJ2-1; tentatively, D is TRBD2 (6 bases). Trimming cost V 6 bases and J 7 bases, with 16 bases left between them. Looked up from germline, CDR1 is MNHEY and CDR2 is SVGAGI. The CDR3 covers 14 residues. The CDR3 DNA is TGTGCCAGCAGCATCGAACGAGGGAGGAATGAGCAGTTCTTC. Residues: CASSIERGRNEQFF.

V gene TRBV28 combines with J gene TRBJ2-7; the D gene is possibly TRBD2 (7 bases). CDR1 and CDR2 from the germline V gene are MDHEN and SYDVKM. The V end was cut by 4 bases, the J end by 2 bases, with 15 bases between. The CDR3 is 15 amino acids. CDR3 sequence (DNA): TGTGCCAGCAGTTCCGAGGGAGGGGGGGCCTACGAGCAGTACTTC. It codes for CASSSEGGGAYEQYF.

The V and J genes are TRBV13 and TRBJ2-3; TRBD1 aligns across 7 bases. Losses at the gene ends were 4 bases for V and 4 bases for J; bases not matched to a gene: 11. The CDR3 covers 16 residues. The V gene's germline CDR1 is PRHDT and CDR2 FYEKMQ (reference sequence). CDR3 sequence (DNA): TGTGCCAGCAGCTCGACAGGGAGATTTTTTGCAGATACGCAGTATTTT. Translation: CASSSTGRFFADTQYF.

V usage is TRBV12-3 or TRBV12-4 and J usage is TRBJ2-2, with 7 bases identical to TRBD2. This CDR3 is 13 amino acids long. Unmatched junction bases numbered 7, after V lost 9 bases and J lost 6 bases. In DNA form, the CDR3 reads TGTGCCAGTCTCTCGGGGGGAGCCGGGGAGCTGTTTTTT. It yields the protein CASLSGGAGELFF.

The chain is built from TRBV28 and TRBJ1-2; TRBD1 matches at 7 bases. The CDR3 totals 14 residues. With V trimmed by 5 bases and J by 8 bases, 11 bases remained unmatched. Germline V gene sequence: CDR1 MDHEN, CDR2 SYDVKM. The CDR3 loop is CASSTPLGQKGYTF. In DNA form, the CDR3 reads TGTGCCAGCAGTACCCCTTTGGGACAGAAGGGCTACACCTTC.

V and J are TRBV28 and TRBJ2-1, with 9 bases fitting TRBD1. The trim removed 5 bases at V and 8 bases at J, leaving 10 bases unmatched. The CDR3 length is 15 residues. Germline assignment: CDR1 MDHEN and CDR2 SYDVKM. This chain's CDR3 is CASSPGQGPLYEQFF. The CDR3 DNA follows: TGTGCCAGCAGTCCCGGACAGGGGCCGCTTTATGAGCAGTTCTTC.

The genes are TRBV6-5 and TRBJ2-2, with D tentatively TRBD2 (7 bases). Trimming shortened V by 11 bases and J by 5 bases, and 15 bases separated the two germline ends. Per germline, CDR1 MNHEY and CDR2 SVGAGI. The CDR3 is 13 residues long. The CDR3, as DNA: TGTGCCTCTTCGGGGGGCTTAACCGGGGAGCTGTTTTTT. Translation: CASSGGLTGELFF.

The chain uses TRBV18 and TRBJ2-3; 8 bases map to TRBD2. Unmatched junction bases numbered 4, after V lost 4 bases and J lost 4 bases. The CDR3 loop spans 14 amino acids. The germline V gene has CDR1 KGHSH and CDR2 LQKENI. CDR3 sequence reads: CASSQLAAPDTQYF. CDR3 DNA: TGTGCCAGCTCACAACTAGCGGCCCCAGATACGCAGTATTTT.

The J gene is TRBJ2-5, the V gene TRBV6-6, with D possibly TRBD1 on 6 matching bases. Trimming cost V 6 bases and J 5 bases, with 13 bases left between them. Germline CDR1 MNHNY, CDR2 SVGAGI (reference sequence). The CDR3 sequence is 13 residues long. In nucleotides, the CDR3 is TGTGCCAGCAGCCCAGGGGCGCCTGAGACCCAGTACTTC. Its protein product is CASSPGAPETQYF.

On this clone itself: Other DNA sequences from this sample encode an identical CDR3 as well. The chain combines TRBV5-1 with TRBJ1-4, with D uncertain. Germline CDR1 and CDR2: SGHRS and YFSETQ. This CDR3 has 15 residues. The V and J ends lost 5 bases and 0 bases respectively, with 11 bases between them. DNA of the CDR3: TGCGCCAGCAGTTCGAACAGTGCAACTAATGAAAAACTGTTTTTT. This gives the protein CASSSNSATNEKLFF.

In this sample, this clone turned up a few times. The J gene is TRBJ2-1, the V gene TRBV7-3; TRBD2 is a possible D gene (5 bases). CDR1 and CDR2 from the germline V gene are SGHTA and FQGTGA. The CDR3 has 15 residues. Trimming cost V 5 bases and J 6 bases, with 17 bases left between them. CDR3 region: CASSLDYSTFNEQFF. In DNA form, the CDR3 reads TGTGCCAGCAGCCTAGACTACAGTACCTTCAATGAGCAGTTCTTC.

There are a few counts of this clone. This CDR3 is also generated by other DNA sequences in the sample. The chain is built from TRBV7-2 and TRBJ2-1; 10 nucleotides match TRBD2. The CDR3 is made up of 15 amino acids. Germline CDR1 reads SGHTA; CDR2 reads FQGNSA. J gave up 4 bases and V 1 base, and 1 base lay outside the gene matches. CDR3 DNA sequence: TGTGCCAGCAGCTTAGGGACTAGCGGTTACAATGAGCAGTTCTTC. It encodes CASSLGTSGYNEQFF. The full variable domain, rest sourced from reference TRBV7-2 and TRBJ2-1, is GAGVSQSPSNKVTEKGKDVELRCDPISGHTALYWYRQSLGQGLEFLIYFQGNSAPDKSGLPSDRFSAERTGGSVSTLTIQRTQQEDSAVYLCASSLGTSGYNEQFFGPGTRLTVL.

This clone came up once. The sample has other DNA sequences that encode this CDR3 too. The chain is built from TRBV6-1 and TRBJ1-1; the match to TRBD1 covers 7 bases. CDR1 is MNHNS, CDR2 SASEGT, per germline. The CDR3 extends over 14 amino acids. The V and J ends lost 3 bases and 1 base, in that order; junction bases with no gene match: 2. The CDR3 DNA follows: TGTGCCAGCAGTGACAGGGGGAGGAACACTGAAGCTTTCTTT. Translating gives CASSDRGRNTEAFF.

The chain combines TRBV7-8 with TRBJ1-1; D remains unclear. Germline V gene sequence: CDR1 SGHVS, CDR2 FQNEAQ. Trimming took off 0 bases at V and 1 base at J, with 6 bases between the two ends. This CDR3 has 14 residues. Here the CDR3 reads CASSLALPNTEAFF. The CDR3 nucleotides read TGTGCCAGCAGCTTAGCACTGCCGAACACTGAAGCTTTCTTT.